The present TCR beta chain was sequenced within a study of CD4 and CD8 cells across lung adenocarcinoma regions. The patients had localized lung adenocarcinoma, a non-small cell subtype. The V gene end was trimmed by 7 bases and the J gene end by 2 bases; junction bases not matched to a gene: 9. The CDR3 covers 16 residues. Looked up from germline, CDR1 is KGHDR and CDR2 is SFDVKD. TCRdb passed the PCR reads through MiXCR, listing each CDR3 protein once. The sample consists of 2,000 to 2,500 distinct CDR3 sequences, around 49% of them appearing once. This sequence was found in a female donor with lung adenocarcinoma. The CD4 and CD8 labels of this study may be unreliable. This sequence joins TRBV24-1 and TRBJ2-3; TRBD1 matches 9 bases. The source material was CD4+ T cells from the center of a lung tumor. CDR3 amino acids: CATRPTGQGYTDTQYF. In DNA form, the CDR3 reads TGTGCCACCAGACCTACGGGACAGGGCTACACAGATACGCAGTATTTT.